The 6 T cell receptor beta chains below were found in one sample sequenced in a study of cytomegalovirus exposure and HLA in healthy donors. With 60 Vbeta and 13 Jbeta primers, the PCR was carried out. Repertoires were generated with immunoSEQ multiplex PCR, while TCRdb's copy carries only in-frame clones and drops some. The sample lists some 150,000 clones, roughly 80% occurring once. Sequenced sample: PBMCs. Receptors originate from a man aged 35-49 years in good health and CMV-seropositive.

Concerning this clone itself: The same CDR3 arises from other DNA sequences in this sample as well. The chain has TRBV9 and TRBJ1-2, with D possibly TRBD1 on 6 matching bases. The germline V and J ends were trimmed by 3 bases and 5 bases, with 14 bases remaining between them. CDR3 length: 14 amino acids. Looked up from germline, CDR1 is SGDLS and CDR2 is YYNGEE. CDR3 coding DNA: TGTGCCAGCAGCGCCCTCACAGGGAGTTATGGCTACACCTTC. Its translation: CASSALTGSYGYTF.

This clone has just one count. This chain connects TRBV5-1 to TRBJ2-1; D may be TRBD1 (5 bases). Germline loops: CDR1 SGHRS, CDR2 YFSETQ. V was trimmed by 4 bases and J by 7 bases, leaving 12 bases between them. This CDR3 has 13 amino acids. CDR3 in DNA: TGCGCCAGCAGCCTCAGGGTAGAAAATGAGCAGTTCTTC. This gives the protein CASSLRVENEQFF.

The chain has TRBV10-3 and TRBJ2-7, with TRBD2 identical over 15 bases. CDR3 length: 15 residues. The V and J ends lost 10 bases and 0 bases, in that order; junction bases with no gene match: 4. In germline, CDR1 is ENHRY, CDR2 SYGVKD. The CDR3 region has the DNA TGTGCCACCCAGGGACTAGCGGGGGGCTCCTACGAGCAGTACTTC. It yields the protein CATQGLAGGSYEQYF.

The gene calls are TRBV6-5 and TRBJ2-7; TRBD2 might be the D (6 bases). With 6 bases removed from V and 3 bases from J, the gap between germline ends came to 15 bases. The CDR3 extends over 14 amino acids. CDR1 is MNHEY, CDR2 SVGAGI, per germline. CDR3 sequence reads: CASRKGLGSYEQYF. CDR3 nucleotides: TGTGCCAGCAGAAAGGGACTGGGTAGCTACGAGCAGTACTTC.

V is TRBV18 and J is TRBJ2-3, with 11 nucleotides matching TRBD2. This CDR3 contains 16 residues. V shed 5 bases, J shed 3 bases, and the junction held 7 bases outside the gene matches. Looked up from germline, CDR1 is KGHSH and CDR2 is LQKENI. CDR3 residues: CASSELAGGPTDTQYF. The CDR3 coding sequence is TGTGCCAGCTCAGAGCTAGCGGGAGGTCCGACAGATACGCAGTATTTT.

The chain carries TRBV7-9 and TRBJ2-7; 14 bases map to TRBD2. This CDR3 has 18 amino acids. J was trimmed by 5 bases and V by 3 bases; bases with no gene match: 12. CDR1 and CDR2 (germline): SEHNR, FQNEAQ (reference sequence). CDR3 loop: CASSFSGTSGRLSDEQYF. CDR3 bases: TGTGCCAGCAGCTTTAGTGGGACTAGCGGGAGATTAAGCGACGAGCAGTACTTC.